This T cell receptor (beta chain) was documented in a study of regulatory T cells in long-lasting Graves disease. Stated time point: newly diagnosed GD, antithyroid drugs for less than 3 months. Generation of the TCR library employed RNA extracted from PBMCs. The table lists this clonotype with a few counts. Germline is not matched at one junction end, which may reflect a read error. Arm-PCR of CDR3 regions and iRepertoire HTBI primers were the basis on which TCR beta libraries were built. TCRdb re-derived calls from the multiplex PCR reads in MiXCR, one entry per CDR3 protein. The sample contains some 560,000 distinct CDR3 sequences, around 15% of which appear only once. The CDR3 contains 16 residues. CDR1 and CDR2 from the germline V gene are PRHDT and FYEKMQ (reference sequence). This sample also appeared in a second study, on T cells in Graves' hyperthyroidism and ophthalmopathy. From that paper: Model output signaled ophthalmopathy a median roughly 6.5 months ahead of onset.

This sample comprised peripheral blood mononuclear cells (PBMCs), obtained at new diagnosis, from a patient treated with antithyroid drugs. The receptor was isolated from a woman aged 35-65 years with Graves disease. The J gene is TRBJ2-2, the V gene TRBV13; 12 bases line up with TRBD1. This chain's CDR3 is CASSSRDRGLAGELFF. CDR3 bases: TGCGCCAGCAGCTCCCGGGACAGGGGGCTCGCCGGGGAGCTGTTTTTT.